This TCR beta chain is from a study of early T cells in non-severe SARS-CoV-2 infection. Study at large: The study sequenced bulk RNA from unsorted whole blood, with chains unpaired.

This clonotype was recorded at least ten times. V trimming: 2 bases; J trimming: 9 bases; junction bases outside the gene matches: 11. Germline V gives CDR1 MGHDK, CDR2 SYGVNS. This CDR3 has 17 residues. Researchers tagged individual cDNA molecules with unique molecular identifiers. Via MiXCR, TCRdb re-called the 5' RACE reads, giving one row per CDR3 protein. The repertoire holds about 36,000 distinct CDR3 sequences, with 8% to 10% as singletons. Source material: whole blood. The chain has TRBV25-1 and TRBJ1-6, with 9 positions matching TRBD1. This sequence originates from an adult who was a healthcare worker with PCR-confirmed SARS-CoV-2 infection or an uninfected control (not recorded which). The DNA of the CDR3 is TGTGCCAGCAGTGAAGCCGGGACAGGGTCTTTTTTTTCACCCCTCCACTTT. It yields the protein CASSEAGTGSFFSPLHF.